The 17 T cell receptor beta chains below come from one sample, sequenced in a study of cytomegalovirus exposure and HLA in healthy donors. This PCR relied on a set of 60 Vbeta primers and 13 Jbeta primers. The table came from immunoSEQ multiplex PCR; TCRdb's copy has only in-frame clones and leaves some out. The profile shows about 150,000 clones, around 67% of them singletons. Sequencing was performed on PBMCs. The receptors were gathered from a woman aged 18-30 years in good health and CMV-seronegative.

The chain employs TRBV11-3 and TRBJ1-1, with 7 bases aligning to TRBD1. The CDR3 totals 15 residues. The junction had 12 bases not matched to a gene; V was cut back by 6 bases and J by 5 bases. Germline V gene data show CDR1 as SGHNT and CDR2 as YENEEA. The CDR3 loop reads CASSPPGQLLTEAFF. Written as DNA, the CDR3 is TGTGCCAGCAGTCCGCCGGGACAGCTATTGACTGAAGCTTTCTTT.

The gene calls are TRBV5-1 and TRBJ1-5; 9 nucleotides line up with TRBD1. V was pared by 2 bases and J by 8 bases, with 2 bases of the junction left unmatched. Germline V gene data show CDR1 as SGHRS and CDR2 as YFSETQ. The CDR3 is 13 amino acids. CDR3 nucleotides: TGCGCCAGCAGCTTCGACAGGGGGGAGCCCCAGCATTTT. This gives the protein CASSFDRGEPQHF.

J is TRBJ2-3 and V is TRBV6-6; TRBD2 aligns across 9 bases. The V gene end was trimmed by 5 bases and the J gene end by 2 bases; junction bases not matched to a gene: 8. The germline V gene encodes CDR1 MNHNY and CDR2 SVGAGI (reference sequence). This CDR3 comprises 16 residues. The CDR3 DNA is TGTGCCAGCAGTAGCGGGAGGACATCTACCACAGATACGCAGTATTTT. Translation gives CASSSGRTSTTDTQYF.

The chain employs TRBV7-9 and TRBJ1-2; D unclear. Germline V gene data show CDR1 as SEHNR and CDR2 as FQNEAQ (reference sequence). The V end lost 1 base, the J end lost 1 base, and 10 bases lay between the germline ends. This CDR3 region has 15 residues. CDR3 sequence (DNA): TGTGCCAGCAGCTTAGGAGCCGGGGTTAACTATGGCTACACCTTC. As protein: CASSLGAGVNYGYTF.

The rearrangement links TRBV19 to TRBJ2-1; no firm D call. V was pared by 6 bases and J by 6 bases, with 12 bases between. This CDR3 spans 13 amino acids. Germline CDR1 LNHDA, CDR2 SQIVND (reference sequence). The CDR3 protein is CASRITTGNEQFF. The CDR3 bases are TGTGCCAGTAGAATTACCACGGGCAATGAGCAGTTCTTC.

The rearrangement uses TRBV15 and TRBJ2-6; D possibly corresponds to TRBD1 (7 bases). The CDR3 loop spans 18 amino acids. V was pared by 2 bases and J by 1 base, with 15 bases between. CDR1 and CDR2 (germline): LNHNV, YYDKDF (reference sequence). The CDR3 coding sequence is TGTGCCACCAGCAGACAGAAACAGGGGAGGTCTGGGGCCAACGTCCTGACTTTC. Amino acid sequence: CATSRQKQGRSGANVLTF. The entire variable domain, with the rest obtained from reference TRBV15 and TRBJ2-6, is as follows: DAMVIQNPRYQVTQFGKPVTLSCSQTLNHNVMYWYQQKSSQAPKLLFHYYDKDFNNEADTPDNFQSRRPNTSFCFLDIRSPGLGDTAMYLCATSRQKQGRSGANVLTFGAGSRLTVL.

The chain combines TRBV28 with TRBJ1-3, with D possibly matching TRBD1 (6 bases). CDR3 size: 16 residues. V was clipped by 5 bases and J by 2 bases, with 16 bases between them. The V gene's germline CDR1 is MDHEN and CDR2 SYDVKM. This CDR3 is CASSDTGIGTGNTIYF. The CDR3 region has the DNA TGTGCCAGCAGTGATACAGGGATAGGCACTGGAAACACCATATATTTT.

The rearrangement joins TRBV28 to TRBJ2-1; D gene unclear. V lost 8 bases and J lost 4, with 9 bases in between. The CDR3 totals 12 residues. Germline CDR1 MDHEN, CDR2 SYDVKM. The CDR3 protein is CASWSAYNEQFF. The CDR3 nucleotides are TGTGCCAGCTGGAGCGCTTACAATGAGCAGTTCTTC.

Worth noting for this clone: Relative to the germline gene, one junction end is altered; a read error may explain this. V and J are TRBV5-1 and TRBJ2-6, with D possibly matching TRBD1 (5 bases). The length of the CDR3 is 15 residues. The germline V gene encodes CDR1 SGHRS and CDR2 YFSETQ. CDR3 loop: CASSTAISGANGLTF. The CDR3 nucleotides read TGCGCCAGCAGCACCGCCATCTCTGGGGCCAACGGCCTGACTTTC.

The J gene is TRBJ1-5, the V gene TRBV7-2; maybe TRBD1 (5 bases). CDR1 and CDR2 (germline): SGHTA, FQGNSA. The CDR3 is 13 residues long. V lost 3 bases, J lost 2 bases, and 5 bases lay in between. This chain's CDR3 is CASSFRGNQPQHF. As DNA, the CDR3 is TGTGCCAGCAGCTTCAGGGGCAATCAGCCCCAGCATTTT. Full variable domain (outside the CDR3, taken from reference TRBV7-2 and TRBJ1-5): GAGVSQSPSNKVTEKGKDVELRCDPISGHTALYWYRQSLGQGLEFLIYFQGNSAPDKSGLPSDRFSAERTGGSVSTLTIQRTQQEDSAVYLCASSFRGNQPQHFGDGTRLSIL.

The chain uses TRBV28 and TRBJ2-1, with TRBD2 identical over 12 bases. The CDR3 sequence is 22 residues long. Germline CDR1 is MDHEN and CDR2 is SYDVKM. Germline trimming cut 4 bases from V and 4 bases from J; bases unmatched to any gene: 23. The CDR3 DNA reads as TGTGCCAGCAGTTCGATCGGGACTAGCGGGTTTGGGGGGGACCGGCGGTACAATGAGCAGTTCTTC. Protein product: CASSSIGTSGFGGDRRYNEQFF.

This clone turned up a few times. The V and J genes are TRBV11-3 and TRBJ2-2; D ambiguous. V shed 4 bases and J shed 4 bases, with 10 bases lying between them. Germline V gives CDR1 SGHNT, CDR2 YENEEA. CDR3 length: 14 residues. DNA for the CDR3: TGTGCCAGCAGCTCCAAGAGAAGCACCGGGGAGCTGTTTTTT. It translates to CASSSKRSTGELFF.

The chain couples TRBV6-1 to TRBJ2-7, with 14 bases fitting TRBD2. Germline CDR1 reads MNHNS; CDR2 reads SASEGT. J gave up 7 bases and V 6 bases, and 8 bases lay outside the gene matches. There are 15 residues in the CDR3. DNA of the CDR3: TGTGCCAGCAGAAAAGGGACTAGCGGGAGTGGGGAGCAGTACGTC. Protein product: CASRKGTSGSGEQYV.

The CDR3 DNA reads TGCGCCAGCAGCCAAGCTGGGGACAGGTTTAATTCACCCCTCCACTTT. This codes for CASSQAGDRFNSPLHF. V gene TRBV4-1 combines with J gene TRBJ1-6; 8 positions agree with TRBD1. The CDR3 contains 16 residues. The V and J ends lost 1 base and 6 bases, in that order; junction bases with no gene match: 5. The germline CDR1 and CDR2 sequences are MGHRA and YSYEKL.

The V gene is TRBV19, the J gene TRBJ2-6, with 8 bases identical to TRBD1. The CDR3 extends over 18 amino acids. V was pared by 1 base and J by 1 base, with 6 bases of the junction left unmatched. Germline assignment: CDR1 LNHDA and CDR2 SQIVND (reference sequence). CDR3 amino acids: CASSIATGGKSGANVLTF. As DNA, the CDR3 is TGTGCCAGTAGTATAGCAACAGGGGGGAAGTCTGGGGCCAACGTCCTGACTTTC.

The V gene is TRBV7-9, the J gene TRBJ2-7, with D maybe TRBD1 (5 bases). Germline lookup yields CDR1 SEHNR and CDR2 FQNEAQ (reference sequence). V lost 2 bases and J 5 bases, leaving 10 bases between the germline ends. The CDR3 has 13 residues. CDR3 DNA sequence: TGTGCCAGCAGCTTAATGACAGCCAACGAGCAGTACTTC. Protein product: CASSLMTANEQYF.

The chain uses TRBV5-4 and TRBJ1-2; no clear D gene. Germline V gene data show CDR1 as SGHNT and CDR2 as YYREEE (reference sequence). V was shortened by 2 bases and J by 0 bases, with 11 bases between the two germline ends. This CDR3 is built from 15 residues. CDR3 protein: CASSLGVGSNYGYTF. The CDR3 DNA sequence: TGTGCCAGCAGCTTAGGAGTAGGTTCTAACTATGGCTACACCTTC.